This TCR beta chain emerged from a study of CD8 T cells in ankylosing spondylitis. Study-level points and caveats: Reportedly, matched ankylosing spondylitis synovial fluid was significantly enriched for disease-linked clones.

MiXCR was run by TCRdb on the 5' RACE reads, yielding one entry per CDR3 protein. The data contain about 220,000 distinct CDR3 sequences, 10% of them singletons. This clonotype was counted at least ten times. Its target is not known. The ends were cut back, 1 base at V and 4 bases at J, with 8 bases in the middle. The CDR3 has 13 residues. Per germline, CDR1 SGHRS and CDR2 YFSETQ. Material for sequencing was blood, either unsorted or a sorted T cell fraction (not recorded which). The genes are TRBV5-1 and TRBJ1-2; a possible D gene is TRBD1 (5 bases). This sequence was found in a male donor with ankylosing spondylitis or in good health (not recorded which). CDR3 sequence: CASSLYQGYGYTF. The CDR3 nucleotides read TGCGCCAGCAGCTTGTACCAGGGCTATGGCTACACCTTC.